This TCR beta chain was captured in a study of T cell changes during pregnancy in multiple sclerosis. The germline CDR1 and CDR2 sequences are SGHVS and FQNEAQ. Trimming removed 4 bases from V and 4 bases from J, with 8 bases in between. This CDR3 comprises 12 residues. The repertoire was sequenced with immunoSEQ multiplex PCR; TCRdb's copy has only in-frame clones and lacks some. Among about 100,000 clones listed, over 85% were seen once. The sequence derives from a female donor with multiple sclerosis, enrolled in a pregnancy study. This chain joins TRBV7-8 and TRBJ2-7; D is uncertain. Sample: peripheral blood, taken in the second trimester of pregnancy. CDR3 DNA sequence: TGTGCCAGCAGCTCTCTCTTATACGAGCAGTACTTC. Translation gives CASSSLLYEQYF.